The rows below give T cell receptor beta chains drawn from one sample of a study of blood T cell repertoires in COVID-19. Libraries were prepared by immunoSEQ multiplex PCR; TCRdb keeps only in-frame clonotypes and omits some of them. Here the sample spans fewer than 200,000 clones, roughly nine tenths being singletons. The material sequenced was PBMCs or T cells enriched from blood (not recorded which). These receptors came from a woman aged 40 to 49 in a cohort exposed to, infected with or recovered from COVID-19 (not recorded which). CDR3s include the opening cysteine and the closing phenylalanine or tryptophan. Fields, in order: V gene, clone size, J gene, D gene, CDR3 DNA, CDR3 protein. D genes are given only for firm matches. The size field is filled for only some rows; it gives once, few, many or a size class.

V: TRBV6-5
size: NA
J: TRBJ1-5
D: TRBD1
DNA: TGTGCCAGCAACAAAGGGGGCGATCAGCCCCAGCATTTT
CDR3: CASNKGGDQPQHF

V: TRBV3-1/TRBV3-2
size: NA
J: TRBJ2-3
D: TRBD2
DNA: TGTGCCAGCAGCCAAGTCGGACTAGCGGCCACAGATACGCAGTATTTT
CDR3: CASSQVGLAATDTQYF

V: TRBV27
size: many
J: TRBJ1-1
D: TRBD1
DNA: TGTGCCAGCAGTTCAACCGGGACAGCGAACACTGAAGCTTTCTTT
CDR3: CASSSTGTANTEAFF

V: TRBV4-3
size: few
J: TRBJ1-2
D: TRBD1
DNA: TGCGCCAGCAGCCATTTCGTCCCGGGACAGGTGGGCAGCTACACCTTC
CDR3: CASSHFVPGQVGSYTF

V: TRBV30
size: NA
J: TRBJ1-5
D: TRBD1
DNA: TGTGCCTGGAGTGTACCACAGGGGGCTCAGCCCCAGCATTTT
CDR3: CAWSVPQGAQPQHF

V: TRBV7-9
size: NA
J: TRBJ2-7
D: TRBD2
DNA: TGTGCCAGCAGCTTAACTAGCGGGGCGCGATCTCGCGAGCAGTACTTC
CDR3: CASSLTSGARSREQYF

V: TRBV30
size: NA
J: TRBJ2-1
D: NA
DNA: TGTGCCTGGAGTGTGACAGCGAACAATGAGCAGTTCTTC
CDR3: CAWSVTANNEQFF

V: TRBV29-1
size: NA
J: TRBJ2-4
D: NA
DNA: TGCAGCGTCGTTAGGGGCAACATTCAGTACTTC
CDR3: CSVVRGNIQYF

V: TRBV6-5
size: NA
J: TRBJ2-7
D: TRBD1
DNA: TGTGCCAGCAGTTTTGGACAGGGGGCGCGAGAGCAGTACTTC
CDR3: CASSFGQGAREQYF

V: TRBV5-1
size: NA
J: TRBJ1-3
D: TRBD1
DNA: TGCGCCAGCAGCCGGACAGGGAGCTCTGGAAACACCATATATTTT
CDR3: CASSRTGSSGNTIYF

V: TRBV4-1
size: NA
J: TRBJ2-1
D: NA
DNA: TGCGCCAGCAGCCAAGCTTCGAATGAGCAGTTCTTC
CDR3: CASSQASNEQFF

V: TRBV7-2
size: NA
J: TRBJ2-3
D: NA
DNA: TGTGCCAGCAGCTTAGTGGCGGGGACGAACACAGATACGCAGTATTTT
CDR3: CASSLVAGTNTDTQYF

V: TRBV25-1
size: NA
J: TRBJ1-1
D: NA
DNA: TGTGCCAGCAGTGACCTCAGTAGAGGGAACACTGAAGCTTTCTTT
CDR3: CASSDLSRGNTEAFF

V: TRBV9
size: NA
J: TRBJ1-2
D: NA
DNA: TGTGCCAGCAGCGTAGCAGCAGGGAGGTATGGCTACACCTTC
CDR3: CASSVAAGRYGYTF

V: TRBV4-2
size: once
J: TRBJ1-1
D: NA
DNA: TGTGCCAGCAGCCAAGCCCCTACGGGGGTCAAGATGAACACTGAAGCTTTCTTT
CDR3: CASSQAPTGVKMNTEAFF

V: TRBV19
size: NA
J: TRBJ1-5
D: NA
DNA: TGTGCCAGTAGTAGTCCAACAGAGAATCAGCCCCAGCATTTT
CDR3: CASSSPTENQPQHF

V: TRBV4-3
size: NA
J: TRBJ1-1
D: NA
DNA: TGCGCCAGCAGCCAAGATATGAGGGAAGCTTTCTTT
CDR3: CASSQDMREAFF